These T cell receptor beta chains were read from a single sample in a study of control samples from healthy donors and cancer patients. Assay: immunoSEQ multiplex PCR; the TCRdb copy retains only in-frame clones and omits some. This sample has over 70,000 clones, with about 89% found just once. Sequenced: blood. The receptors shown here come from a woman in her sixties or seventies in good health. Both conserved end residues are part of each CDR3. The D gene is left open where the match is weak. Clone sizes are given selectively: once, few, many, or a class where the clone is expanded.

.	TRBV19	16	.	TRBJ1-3	CASSRDRPSSGNTIYF	TGTGCCAGTAGTAGAGACAGGCCCAGCTCTGGAAACACCATATATTTT
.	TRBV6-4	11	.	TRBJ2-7	CASSLGHQTAF	TGTGCCAGCAGTCTCGGACATCAGACGGCGTTC
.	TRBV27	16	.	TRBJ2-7	CASAHLSRGPPYEQYF	TGTGCCAGCGCCCACCTGTCCCGGGGGCCCCCCTACGAGCAGTACTTC
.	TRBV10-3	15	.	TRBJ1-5	CAISESMDHPAPQHF	TGTGCCATCAGTGAGTCGATGGACCACCCAGCTCCCCAGCATTTT
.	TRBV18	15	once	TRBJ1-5	CASSPRTARGQPQHF	TGTGCCAGCTCACCACGTACAGCCCGGGGCCAGCCCCAGCATTTT
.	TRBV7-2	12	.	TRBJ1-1	CASSPVGTEAFF	TGTGCCAGCAGCCCCGTTGGGACTGAAGCTTTCTTT
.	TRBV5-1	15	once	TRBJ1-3	CASSFGPGNQNTIYF	TGCGCCAGCAGCTTTGGCCCGGGTAATCAAAACACCATATATTTT
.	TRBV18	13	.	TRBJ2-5	CASSPIEWETQYF	TGTGCCAGCTCACCAATCGAATGGGAGACCCAGTACTTC
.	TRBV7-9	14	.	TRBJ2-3	CASSPPGYTDTQYF	TGTGCCAGCAGCCCCCCCGGGTACACAGATACGCAGTATTTT
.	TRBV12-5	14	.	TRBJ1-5	CASGLSSGVQPQHF	TGTGCTAGTGGTTTGAGTAGCGGGGTACAGCCCCAGCATTTT
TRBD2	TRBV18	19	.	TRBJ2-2	CASSSSSGTSGRAAGELFF	TGTGCCAGCTCATCGTCGTCAGGGACTAGCGGGAGGGCCGCCGGGGAGCTGTTTTTT
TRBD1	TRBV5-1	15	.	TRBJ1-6	CASSQGQGAYSPLHF	TGCGCCAGCAGCCAGGGACAGGGGGCCTATTCACCCCTCCACTTT
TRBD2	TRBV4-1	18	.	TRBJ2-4	CAGSQEEGPSGRKNIQYF	TGCGCCGGCAGCCAAGAGGAGGGACCGAGCGGGAGGAAAAACATTCAGTACTTC
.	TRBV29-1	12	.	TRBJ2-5	CSATGQGETQYF	TGCAGCGCAACGGGCCAGGGAGAGACCCAGTACTTC
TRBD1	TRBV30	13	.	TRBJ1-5	CAWDRGMSQPQHF	TGTGCCTGGGACAGGGGGATGAGTCAGCCCCAGCATTTT
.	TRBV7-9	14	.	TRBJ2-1	CASSATTAYNEQFF	TGTGCCAGCAGCGCCACGACAGCGTACAATGAGCAGTTCTTC
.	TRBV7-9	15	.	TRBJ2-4	CASSPTGTVKNIQYF	TGTGCCAGCAGCCCTACAGGGACTGTCAAAAACATTCAGTACTTC
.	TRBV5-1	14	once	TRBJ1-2	CASSAGQPNYGYTF	TGCGCCAGCAGCGCGGGACAACCAAACTATGGCTACACCTTC
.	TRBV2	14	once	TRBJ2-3	CASSDSLPTDTQYF	TGTGCCAGCAGTGATAGCCTTCCCACAGATACGCAGTATTTT
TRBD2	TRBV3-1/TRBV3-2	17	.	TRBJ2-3	CASSQDVMRGGVDTQYF	TGTGCCAGCAGCCAAGATGTGATGCGCGGGGGGGTTGATACGCAGTATTTT
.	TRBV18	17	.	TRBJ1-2	CASSLEGDRTRVYGYTF	TGTGCCAGCTCACTTGAGGGGGACCGAACACGAGTCTATGGCTACACCTTC
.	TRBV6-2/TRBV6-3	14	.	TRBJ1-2	CASSRHEVVQGYTF	TGTGCCAGCAGCCGACACGAAGTAGTACAGGGCTACACCTTC
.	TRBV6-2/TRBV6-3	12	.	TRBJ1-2	CASSSPPYGYTF	TGTGCCAGCAGTTCTCCCCCCTATGGCTACACCTTC
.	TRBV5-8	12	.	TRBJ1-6	CASSPGYSPLHF	TGTGCCAGCAGCCCAGGGTATTCACCCCTCCACTTT
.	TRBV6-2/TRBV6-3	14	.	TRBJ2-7	CASSYTGITYEQYF	TGTGCCAGCAGTTATACAGGGATCACCTACGAGCAGTACTTC
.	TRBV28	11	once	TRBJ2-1	CASRTYNEQFF	TGTGCCAGCAGGACATACAATGAGCAGTTCTTC
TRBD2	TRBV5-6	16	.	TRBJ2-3	CASRAEGRGGTDTQYF	TGTGCCAGCAGGGCGGAGGGGCGGGGGGGCACAGATACGCAGTATTTT
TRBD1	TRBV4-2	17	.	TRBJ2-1	CASSREPRDRVYNEQFF	TGTGCCAGCAGCCGAGAACCCCGGGACAGAGTTTACAATGAGCAGTTCTTC
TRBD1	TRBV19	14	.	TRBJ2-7	CASSSTGSSYEQYF	TGTGCCAGTAGTTCGACAGGGAGCTCCTACGAGCAGTACTTC
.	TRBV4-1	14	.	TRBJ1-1	CASSGPLKGTEAFF	TGCGCCAGCAGCGGGCCCCTAAAGGGGACTGAAGCTTTCTTT
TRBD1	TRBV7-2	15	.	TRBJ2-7	CASSLAGQGGYEQYF	TGTGCCAGCAGCTTAGCGGGACAGGGGGGCTACGAGCAGTACTTC
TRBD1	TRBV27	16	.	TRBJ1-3	CASSLRGTGFGNTIYF	TGTGCCAGCAGTTTACGGGGGACAGGGTTTGGAAACACCATATATTTT
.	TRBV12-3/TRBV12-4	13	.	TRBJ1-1	CASSFKKNTEAFF	TGTGCCAGCAGTTTCAAGAAGAACACTGAAGCTTTCTTT
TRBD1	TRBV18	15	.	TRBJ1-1	CASSPRTGQNTEAFF	TGTGCCAGCTCACCAAGGACAGGGCAGAACACTGAAGCTTTCTTT
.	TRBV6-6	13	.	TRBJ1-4	CASSYSMGQGAFF	TGTGCCAGCAGTTACTCGATGGGCCAGGGTGCGTTTTTT
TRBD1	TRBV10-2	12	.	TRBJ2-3	CATGQGTDTQYF	TGCGCCACAGGACAGGGGACAGATACGCAGTATTTT
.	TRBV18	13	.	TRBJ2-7	CASSPKSPYEQYF	TGTGCCAGCTCACCTAAATCCCCCTACGAGCAGTACTTC
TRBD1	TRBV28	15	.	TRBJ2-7	CASTARTGGVYEQYF	TGTGCCAGCACCGCTAGGACAGGGGGAGTCTACGAGCAGTACTTC
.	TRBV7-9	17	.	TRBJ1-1	CASSPKGIGHSNTEAFF	TGTGCCAGCAGCCCTAAGGGGATTGGGCACTCGAACACTGAAGCTTTCTTT
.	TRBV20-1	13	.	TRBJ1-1	CSASRQRNTEAFF	TGCAGTGCTAGTCGGCAGCGGAACACTGAAGCTTTCTTT
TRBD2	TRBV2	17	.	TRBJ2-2	CASSEGPGGADTGELFF	TGTGCCAGCAGTGAGGGTCCGGGGGGGGCGGACACCGGGGAGCTGTTTTTT
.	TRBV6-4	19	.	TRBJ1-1	CASSDSYFGSRTSPTEAFF	TGTGCCAGCAGTGACTCGTATTTCGGGTCCAGGACATCCCCCACTGAAGCTTTCTTT
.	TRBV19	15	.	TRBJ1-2	CASTDTGPLGYGYTF	TGTGCCAGTACCGATACGGGACCCTTAGGCTATGGCTACACCTTC
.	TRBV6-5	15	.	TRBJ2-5	CASSYFGGRGETQYF	TGTGCCAGCAGTTACTTCGGGGGAAGAGGGGAGACCCAGTACTTC
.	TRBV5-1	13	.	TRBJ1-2	CASSTDLNYGYTF	TGCGCCAGCAGTACGGACCTAAACTATGGCTACACCTTC
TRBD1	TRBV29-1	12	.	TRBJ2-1	CSGTGGWDEQFF	TGCAGCGGGACAGGGGGCTGGGATGAGCAGTTCTTC
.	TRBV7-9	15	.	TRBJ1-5	CASSLGRASNQPQHF	TGTGCCAGCAGCTTAGGGAGGGCGAGCAATCAGCCCCAGCATTTT
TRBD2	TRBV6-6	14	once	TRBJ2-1	CASKGLAAYNEQFF	TGTGCCAGCAAGGGACTAGCAGCTTACAATGAGCAGTTCTTC
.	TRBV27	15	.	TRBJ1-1	CASSLEFSGDTEAFF	TGTGCCAGCAGTTTAGAGTTCTCGGGAGACACTGAAGCTTTCTTT
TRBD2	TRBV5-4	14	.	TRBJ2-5	CASSKAGVQETQYF	TGTGCCAGCAGCAAAGCGGGGGTACAAGAGACCCAGTACTTC
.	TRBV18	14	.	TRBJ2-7	CASSRFRDTYEQYF	TGTGCCAGCTCACGTTTTCGGGATACCTACGAGCAGTACTTC